The present entry profiles one T cell receptor (beta chain) with its context. There is no known antigen for this receptor. No base quality information exists; no much larger clone differs at one position. The data originate from a study of metastatic and nonmetastatic thyroid tumors (dated by TCRdb to the early 2020s). Looking at the study overall: Repertoires were compared across peripheral blood and tumor or nodule tissue samples from malignant and benign thyroid patients.

No patient had received any treatment before thyroid surgery. Patient clinical samples collected from the early 2010s to the late 2010s were retrospectively analysed using T-cell receptor beta sequencing. The library was built by means of PCR. The instrument was an Illumina HiSeq 4000. High-throughput sequencing was used to profile the TCR beta-chain CDR3 region of each patient. In the source study's methods: Drawing on CDR3 differences between clinicopathological groups, the researchers built a classifier meant to tell apart patients with distant-metastatic papillary thyroid cancer. The Shannon index was used to measure repertoire diversity, and the Morisita-Horn index was used to measure how similar tumor and blood repertoires were. The public reads were reprocessed in TCRdb via fastp at Q25 and MiXCR, keeping in-frame beta chains. These V and J calls originate from TCRdb's pipeline instead of the authors' own analysis. The sample table shows about 35,000 clones, and 29% are seen once. The ten largest clones take up 7.8% of the sample.

From cysteine to phenylalanine, the CDR3 is 14 amino acids long. Kept here is only the CDR3 DNA, which spans 42 bases and is read in frame from base 1. The V and J ends are trimmed by 2 bases and 4 bases, leaving 10 bases between them. The germline V gene yields SGHTA for CDR1 and FQGNSA for CDR2. General study outcomes and caveats: In both blood and tumor samples, TCR beta diversity was reported to be significantly higher in malignant tumors than in benign nodules.

The sample consisted of blood. The clonotype comes from a female donor with papillary thyroid cancer or a benign thyroid nodule (not recorded which). Some clones in this sample may be carry-over from other donors' samples. The chain is made from TRBV7-2 and TRBJ2-3; no D gene call is confident. In nucleotides, the sequence is TGTGCCAGCAGCTTACTAGAAATGGCAGATACGCAGTATTTT. This sequence encodes CASSLLEMADTQYF.